This T cell receptor (beta chain) was identified in a study of T cell responses to AZD1222 COVID-19 vaccine. Study results and caveats: Spike-specific TCR breadth and depth rose after two AZD1222 doses. Clonal diversity may have been underestimated in mostly white British donors. Only five to seven AZD1222 recipients were seropositive at baseline. Repertoires in all cases were sampled only once the peak T cell response had passed.

This clone has a handful of counts. No antigen is known for it. With 4 bases clipped from V and 6 bases from J, the junction kept 2 bases outside the gene matches. The germline V gene encodes CDR1 MGHRA and CDR2 YSYEKL. This CDR3 has 15 amino acids. Data came from immunoSEQ multiplex PCR; TCRdb stores just in-frame clones and leaves some out. The profile shows some 110,000 clones, 88% of them singletons. The specimen was peripheral blood, collected on day 0 of AZD1222 vaccination. The clonotype comes from an adult in good health. The V and J genes are TRBV4-1 and TRBJ2-2, with 13 bases lining up with TRBD2. The DNA for the CDR3 is TGCGCCAGCAGCCCCGGACTAGCGGGGGCCGGGGAGCTGTTTTTT. It specifies CASSPGLAGAGELFF.